This T cell receptor (beta chain) stems from a study of control samples from healthy donors and cancer patients. CDR1 and CDR2 (germline): SGHTS, YDEGEE. The length of the CDR3 is 15 residues. V was cut by 4 bases and J by 5 bases, with 18 bases left in between. The method was immunoSEQ multiplex PCR; TCRdb's version includes in-frame clones alone and lacks a portion of them. The table lists approximately 150,000 clones, 85% to 90% of them singletons. This TCR was sampled from a man between 18 and 29 years old in good health. Source material: blood. The chain has TRBV5-8 and TRBJ1-2; tentative D call: TRBD1 (5 bases). CDR3 residues: CASSVSGTAAYGYTF. The CDR3, as DNA: TGTGCCAGCAGCGTCTCCGGGACTGCAGCGTATGGCTACACCTTC. Variable domain in full (rest from reference TRBV5-8 and TRBJ1-2): EAGVTQSPTHLIKTRGQQATLRCSPISGHTSVYWYQQALGLGLQFLLWYDEGEERNRGNFPPRFSGRQFPNYSSELNVNALELEDSALYLCASSVSGTAAYGYTFGSGTRLTVV.